These 3 T cell receptor beta chains were all obtained from the same sample, sequenced in a study of early T cells in non-severe SARS-CoV-2 infection. TCRdb reprocessed the 5' RACE reads with MiXCR, giving one entry per CDR3 protein. The sample has about 29,000 distinct CDR3 sequences, roughly 4.4% seen once. The source material was whole blood. Receptor source: an adult who was a healthcare worker with PCR-confirmed SARS-CoV-2 infection or an uninfected control (not recorded which).

This clonotype has a count of ten or more. This chain uses TRBV19 with TRBJ2-1, with 8 bases matching TRBD2. The CDR3 is 15 residues long. CDR1 is LNHDA, CDR2 SQIVND, per germline (reference sequence). The trim removed 6 bases at V and 0 bases at J, leaving 4 bases unmatched. CDR3 sequence (DNA): TGTGCCAGTAGCCAGCGGGAGAGCTCCTACAATGAGCAGTTCTTC. It specifies CASSQRESSYNEQFF.

This clonotype was counted ten times or more. The rearrangement uses TRBV9 and TRBJ2-2; D perhaps matches TRBD2 (6 bases). Germline assignment: CDR1 SGDLS and CDR2 YYNGEE. The CDR3 spans 15 residues. The V end was cut by 4 bases, the J end by 3 bases, with 13 bases between. CDR3 sequence: CASSTTSSYTGELFF. In nucleotides, the CDR3 is TGTGCCAGCAGCACCACTAGCAGCTACACCGGGGAGCTGTTTTTT.

This clonotype was recorded many times. The chain joins TRBV4-3 to TRBJ1-1; 8 positions match TRBD1. CDR3 size: 15 residues. V dropped 0 bases and J dropped 4; count of bases not matched to a gene: 4. Germline V lookup: CDR1 LGHNA, CDR2 YSLEER. The CDR3 region has the DNA TGCGCCAGCAGCCAAGACAGGGGGCTCGGCACTGAAGCTTTCTTT. It encodes CASSQDRGLGTEAFF.